This passage covers 14 T cell receptor beta chains from one sample sequenced in a study of T cells in Graves' hyperthyroidism and ophthalmopathy. TCR beta CDR3 sequences were amplified from RNA transcripts. The TCR CDR3 was amplified in a first-round RT-PCR using the HTBI primer set. TCRdb reanalysed the multiplex PCR reads using MiXCR and keeps one entry per CDR3 protein. The sample lists 450,000 to 700,000 distinct CDR3 sequences, about 43% occurring once. Specimen: peripheral blood or thyroid tissue (not recorded which). These receptors came from an adult woman with Graves' disease, either hyperthyroidism or ophthalmopathy (not recorded which).

V usage is TRBV10-3 and J usage is TRBJ2-5; TRBD1 aligns across 7 bases. V was pared by 2 bases and J by 5 bases, with 8 bases of the junction left unmatched. Germline CDR1 is ENHRY and CDR2 is SYGVKD. This CDR3 region has 15 residues. The CDR3 reads CAISELTGSDETQYF. The CDR3 coding sequence is TGTGCCATCAGTGAGCTGACAGGGAGTGACGAGACCCAGTACTTC.

The V and J genes are TRBV2 and TRBJ2-5; TRBD1 aligns across 11 bases. The CDR3 contains 18 residues. Trimming took 8 bases from V and 0 from J; bases not matched to a gene: 14. The germline gives CDR1 SNHLY, CDR2 FYNNEI. Written as DNA, the CDR3 is TGTGCCAGCGCGCATTCCGGGACAGGGGGGTGGTACCAAGAGACCCAGTACTTC. Protein sequence: CASAHSGTGGWYQETQYF.

This clonotype was seen just once. The chain is built from TRBV15 and TRBJ2-5; TRBD1 aligns across 8 bases. V lost 0 bases, J lost 9 bases, and 6 bases stayed unmatched. CDR3 length: 14 residues. The germline gives CDR1 LNHNV, CDR2 YYDKDF (reference sequence). This CDR3 is CATSREQGGRAQYF. DNA for the CDR3: TGTGCCACCAGCAGAGAACAGGGGGGTCGCGCCCAGTACTTC. Supplemented by reference TRBV15 and TRBJ2-5, the full variable domain reads DAMVIQNPRYQVTQFGKPVTLSCSQTLNHNVMYWYQQKSSQAPKLLFHYYDKDFNNEADTPDNFQSRRPNTSFCFLDIRSPGLGDTAMYLCATSREQGGRAQYFGPGTRLLVL.

In this sample, this clonotype turned up once. The V gene is TRBV20-1, the J gene TRBJ1-5; 7 nucleotides align to TRBD1. Germline CDR1 and CDR2: DFQATT and SNEGSKA (reference sequence). This CDR3 spans 14 amino acids. After removal of 1 base from V and 7 bases from J, the junction contained 7 bases not matched to a gene. The CDR3 reads CSARGRDSGQPQHF. Here the CDR3 DNA reads TGCAGTGCTAGAGGCCGGGACAGCGGACAGCCCCAGCATTTT.

This clonotype was counted only a few times. The J gene is TRBJ2-7, the V gene TRBV27; D call uncertain. The CDR3 is made up of 13 amino acids. CDR1 is MNHEY, CDR2 SMNVEV, per germline (reference sequence). Deletions cut 5 bases from V and 2 bases from J, with 10 bases between. The CDR3 is CASSDEATYEQYF. CDR3 coding DNA: TGTGCCAGCAGTGATGAGGCCACCTACGAGCAGTACTTC.

At least ten counts were recorded for this clonotype. The J gene is TRBJ2-7, the V gene TRBV7-9, with TRBD1 matching over 8 bases. Trimming cost V 5 bases and J 1 base; bases outside gene matches: 13. Germline CDR1 is SEHNR and CDR2 is FQNEAQ (reference sequence). This CDR3 is 17 amino acids long. CDR3 DNA: TGTGCCAGCAGCCTCTCTTCCGACAGGGGAGCGTCCTACGAGCAGTACTTC. Protein product: CASSLSSDRGASYEQYF. Combining the CDR3 with reference TRBV7-9 and TRBJ2-7 gives the whole variable domain DTGVSQNPRHKITKRGQNVTFRCDPISEHNRLYWYRQTLGQGPEFLTYFQNEAQLEKSRLLSDRFSAERPKGSFSTLEIQRTEQGDSAMYLCASSLSSDRGASYEQYFGPGTRLTVT.

This rearrangement joins TRBV29-1 to TRBJ1-1, with a weak D call TRBD1 (6 bases). Germline values: CDR1 SQVTM, CDR2 ANQGSEA. The CDR3 consists of 12 residues. V shed 8 bases and J shed 1 base, with 11 bases lying between them. The CDR3 coding sequence is TGCAGCAAGGGGGGGAGGAACACTGAAGCTTTCTTT. Translation gives CSKGGRNTEAFF.

The chain recombines TRBV28 with TRBJ2-7; D tentatively reads TRBD1 or TRBD2 (5 bases each). Trimming removed 7 bases from V and 3 bases from J, with 10 bases in between. CDR1 is MDHEN and CDR2 is SYDVKM in the germline V gene. This CDR3 is built from 12 residues. The CDR3, as DNA: TGTGCCAGCATGAGGGACCACTACGAGCAGTACTTC. Translated, it gives CASMRDHYEQYF.

This clonotype came up many times. The DNA of the CDR3 is TGCGCCAGCAGCTTGTATGTCGGGACAGGGGCCTACGAGCAGTACTTC. Its protein is CASSLYVGTGAYEQYF. The chain joins TRBV5-1 to TRBJ2-7, with 10 bases matching TRBD1. V shed 1 base, J shed 2 bases, and the junction held 6 bases outside the gene matches. The V gene's germline CDR1 is SGHRS and CDR2 YFSETQ. The CDR3 runs 16 residues.

This clonotype was counted once. One end of the junction is discordant with germline, which a read error may explain. J is TRBJ1-2 and V is TRBV5-1; TRBD1 is a possible D gene (6 bases). The length of the CDR3 is 14 residues. Germline values: CDR1 SGHRS, CDR2 YFSETQ. CDR3 sequence reads: CASGASGGNYGYTF. In nucleotides, the CDR3 is TGTGCCAGCGGGGCTAGCGGGGGCAACTATGGCTACACCTTC.

This CDR3 is CASSLSEGYNEQFF. The DNA of the CDR3 is TGTGCCAGCAGCTTAAGTGAGGGATACAATGAGCAGTTCTTC. The V call is TRBV11-3, the J call TRBJ2-1; tentatively, D is TRBD2 (5 bases). With 2 bases removed from V and 4 bases from J, the gap between germline ends came to 9 bases. The CDR3 runs 14 residues. CDR1 is SGHNT and CDR2 is YENEEA in the germline V gene.

This clonotype was seen a handful of times. The chain joins TRBV18 to TRBJ2-7, with TRBD2 identical over 8 bases. Germline CDR1 is KGHSH and CDR2 is LQKENI. V was clipped by 0 bases and J by 4 bases; unmatched bases: 8. The CDR3 runs 16 residues. The CDR3 sequence is CASSPPIIAGRYEQYF. Written as DNA, the CDR3 is TGTGCCAGCTCACCACCGATAATAGCGGGACGTTACGAGCAGTACTTC.

This clonotype was detected many times. CDR3 region: CASSPVEGDEKLFF. The CDR3 DNA reads as TGCGCCAGCAGCCCCGTAGAGGGGGATGAAAAACTGTTTTTT. This chain links TRBV4-1 with TRBJ1-4; D might be TRBD1 (6 bases). V was clipped by 4 bases and J by 6 bases, with 12 bases between them. Germline CDR1 reads MGHRA; CDR2 reads YSYEKL. There are 14 residues in the CDR3.

This chain uses TRBV14 with TRBJ1-6; D perhaps matches TRBD1 (5 bases). The CDR3 is made up of 12 amino acids. Germline loops: CDR1 SGHDN, CDR2 FVKESK. CDR3 region: CASADNNSPLHF. The CDR3 DNA is TGTGCTAGCGCGGACAATAATTCACCCCTCCACTTT.